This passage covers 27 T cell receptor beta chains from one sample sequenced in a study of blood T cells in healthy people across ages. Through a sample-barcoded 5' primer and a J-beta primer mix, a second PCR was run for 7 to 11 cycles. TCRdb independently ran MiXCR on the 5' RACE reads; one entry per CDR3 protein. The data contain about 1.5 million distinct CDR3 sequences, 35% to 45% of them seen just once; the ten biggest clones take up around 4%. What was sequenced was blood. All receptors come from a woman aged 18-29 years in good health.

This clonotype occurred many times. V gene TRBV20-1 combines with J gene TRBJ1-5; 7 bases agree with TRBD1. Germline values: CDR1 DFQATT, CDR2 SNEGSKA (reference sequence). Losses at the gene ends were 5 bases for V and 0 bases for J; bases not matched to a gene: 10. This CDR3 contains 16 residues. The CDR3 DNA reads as TGCAGTGCTGAGCGACCGGGACAGTATAGCAATCAGCCCCAGCATTTT. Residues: CSAERPGQYSNQPQHF.

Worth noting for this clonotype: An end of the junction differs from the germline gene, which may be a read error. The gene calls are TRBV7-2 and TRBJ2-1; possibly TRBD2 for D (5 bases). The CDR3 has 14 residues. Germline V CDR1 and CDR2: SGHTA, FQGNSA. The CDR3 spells CASSPHRLYNGQFF. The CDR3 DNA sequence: TGTGCCAGCAGCCCGCACCGACTATACAATGGGCAGTTCTTC.

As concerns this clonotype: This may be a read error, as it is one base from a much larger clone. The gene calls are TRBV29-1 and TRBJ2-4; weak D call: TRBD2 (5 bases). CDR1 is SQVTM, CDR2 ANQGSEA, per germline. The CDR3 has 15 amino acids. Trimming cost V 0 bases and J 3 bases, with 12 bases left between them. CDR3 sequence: CSVEDPSAGKNIQYF. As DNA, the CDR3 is TGCAGCGTTGAAGACCCCTCTGCGGGCAAAAACATTCAGTACTTC.

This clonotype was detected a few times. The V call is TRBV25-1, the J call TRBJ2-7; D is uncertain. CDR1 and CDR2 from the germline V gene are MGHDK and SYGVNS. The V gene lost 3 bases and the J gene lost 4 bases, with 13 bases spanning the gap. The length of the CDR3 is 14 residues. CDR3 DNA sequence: TGTGCCAGCAGTGATGCCGACAAGGCTTACGAGCAGTACTTC. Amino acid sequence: CASSDADKAYEQYF.

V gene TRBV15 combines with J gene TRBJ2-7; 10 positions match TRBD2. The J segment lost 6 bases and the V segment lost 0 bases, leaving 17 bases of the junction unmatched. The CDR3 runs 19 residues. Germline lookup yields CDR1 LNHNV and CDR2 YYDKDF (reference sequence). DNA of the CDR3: TGTGCCACCAGCAGAGATGGTTTGGCTAGCGGGAGAGGATTTCCCGAGCAGTACTTC. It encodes CATSRDGLASGRGFPEQYF.

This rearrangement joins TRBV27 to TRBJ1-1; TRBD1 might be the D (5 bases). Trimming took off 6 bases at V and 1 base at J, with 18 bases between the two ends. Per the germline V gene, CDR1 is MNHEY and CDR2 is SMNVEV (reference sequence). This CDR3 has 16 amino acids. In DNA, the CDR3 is TGTGCCAGCAGGAAATCCAGGGAAAAGGAGAACACTGAAGCTTTCTTT. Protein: CASRKSREKENTEAFF.

The CDR3 here is CASSQPGKRVTGELFF. In DNA, the CDR3 is TGCGCCAGCAGCCAACCGGGGAAGCGAGTCACCGGGGAGCTGTTTTTT. V and J are TRBV4-1 and TRBJ2-2; weak D call: TRBD2 (5 bases). V gave up 2 bases and J gave up 4 bases, with 14 bases separating them. This CDR3 region has 16 residues. Germline CDR1 reads MGHRA; CDR2 reads YSYEKL.

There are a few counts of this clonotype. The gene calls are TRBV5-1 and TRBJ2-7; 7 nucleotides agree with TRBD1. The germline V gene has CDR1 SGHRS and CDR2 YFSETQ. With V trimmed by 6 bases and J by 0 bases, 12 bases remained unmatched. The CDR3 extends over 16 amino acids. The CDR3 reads CASTPGTADSSYEQYF. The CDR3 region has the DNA TGCGCCAGCACCCCTGGGACAGCTGATAGCTCCTACGAGCAGTACTTC.

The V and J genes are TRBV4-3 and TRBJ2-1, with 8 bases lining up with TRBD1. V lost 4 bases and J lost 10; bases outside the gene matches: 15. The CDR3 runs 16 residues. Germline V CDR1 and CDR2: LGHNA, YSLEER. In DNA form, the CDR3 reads TGCGCCAGCAGCCCATCTCCTGGCAGGGGGCAATACGAGCAGTTCTTC. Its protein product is CASSPSPGRGQYEQFF.

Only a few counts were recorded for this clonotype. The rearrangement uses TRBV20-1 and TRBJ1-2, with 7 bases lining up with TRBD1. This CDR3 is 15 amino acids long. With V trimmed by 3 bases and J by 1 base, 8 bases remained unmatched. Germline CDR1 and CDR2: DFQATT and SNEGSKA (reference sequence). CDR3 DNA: TGCAGTGCTAGTGTTCCGGGACAGATTAACTATGGCTACACCTTC. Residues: CSASVPGQINYGYTF.

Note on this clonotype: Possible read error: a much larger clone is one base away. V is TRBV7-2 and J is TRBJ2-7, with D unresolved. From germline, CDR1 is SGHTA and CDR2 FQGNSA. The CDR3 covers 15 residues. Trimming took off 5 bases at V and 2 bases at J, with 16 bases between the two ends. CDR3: CASSPRELSPYEQYF. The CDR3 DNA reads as TGTGCCAGCAGCCCAAGAGAGCTAAGCCCCTACGAGCAGTACTTC.

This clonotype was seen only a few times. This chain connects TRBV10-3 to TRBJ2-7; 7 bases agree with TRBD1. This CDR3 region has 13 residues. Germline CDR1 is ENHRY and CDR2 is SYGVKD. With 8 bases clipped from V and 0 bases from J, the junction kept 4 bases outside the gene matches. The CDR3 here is CAIGGQNSYEQYF. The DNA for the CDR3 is TGTGCCATCGGGGGACAGAACTCCTACGAGCAGTACTTC.

CDR3 amino acids: CASSNTGSHTDTQYF. CDR3 in DNA: TGTGCCAGCAGCAACACAGGGAGCCACACAGATACGCAGTATTTT. This rearrangement joins TRBV7-9 to TRBJ2-3; tentatively, D is TRBD1 (6 bases). The V end lost 5 bases, the J end lost 2 bases, and 14 bases lay between the germline ends. The CDR3 runs to 15 residues. Germline V lookup: CDR1 SEHNR, CDR2 FQNEAQ (reference sequence).

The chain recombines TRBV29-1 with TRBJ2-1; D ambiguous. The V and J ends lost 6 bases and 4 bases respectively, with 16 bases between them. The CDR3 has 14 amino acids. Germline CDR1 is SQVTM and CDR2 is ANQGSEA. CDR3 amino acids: CSVLGLSEYNEQFF. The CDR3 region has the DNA TGCAGCGTATTAGGGTTGTCGGAGTACAATGAGCAGTTCTTC.

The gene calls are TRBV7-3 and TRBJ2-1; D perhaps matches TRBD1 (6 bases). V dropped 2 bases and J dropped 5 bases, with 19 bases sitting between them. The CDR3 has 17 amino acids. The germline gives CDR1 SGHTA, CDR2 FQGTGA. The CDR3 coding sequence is TGTGCCAGCAGCTTATTGGGGGACAAAGCACCGAACAATGAGCAGTTCTTC. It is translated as CASSLLGDKAPNNEQFF.

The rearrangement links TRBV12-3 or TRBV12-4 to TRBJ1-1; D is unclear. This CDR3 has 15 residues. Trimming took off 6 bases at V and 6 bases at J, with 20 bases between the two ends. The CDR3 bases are TGTGCCAGCAGGGCGTCCCTTTTTTCTACCGCTGAAGCTTTCTTT. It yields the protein CASRASLFSTAEAFF.

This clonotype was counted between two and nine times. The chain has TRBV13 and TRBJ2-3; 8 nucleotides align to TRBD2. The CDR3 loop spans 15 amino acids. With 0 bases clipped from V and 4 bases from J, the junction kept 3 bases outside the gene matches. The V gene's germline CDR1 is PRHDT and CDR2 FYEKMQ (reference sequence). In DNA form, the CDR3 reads TGTGCCAGCAGCTTAGGATCCGGGGGGGCAGATACGCAGTATTTT. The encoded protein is CASSLGSGGADTQYF.

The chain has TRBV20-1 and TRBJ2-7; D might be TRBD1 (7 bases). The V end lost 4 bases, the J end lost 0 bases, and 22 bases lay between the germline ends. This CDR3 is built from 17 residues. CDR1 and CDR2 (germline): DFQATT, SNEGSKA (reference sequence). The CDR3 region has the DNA TGCAGTGCTACGCGGGACAGCCCTATAACGAGCTCCTACGAGCAGTACTTC. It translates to CSATRDSPITSSYEQYF.

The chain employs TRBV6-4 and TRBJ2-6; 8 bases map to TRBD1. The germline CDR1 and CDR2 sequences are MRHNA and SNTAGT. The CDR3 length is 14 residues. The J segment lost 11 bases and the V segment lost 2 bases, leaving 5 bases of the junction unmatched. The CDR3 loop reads CASSDGTGGDVLTF. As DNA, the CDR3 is TGTGCCAGCAGTGACGGTACAGGGGGTGACGTCCTGACTTTC.

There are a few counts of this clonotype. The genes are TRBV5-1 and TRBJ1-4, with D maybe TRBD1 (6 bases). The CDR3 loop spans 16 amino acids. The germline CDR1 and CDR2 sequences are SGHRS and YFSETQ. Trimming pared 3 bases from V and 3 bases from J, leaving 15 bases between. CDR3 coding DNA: TGCGCCAGCAGCTCCGGACAGCGCTTGGCTAATGAAAAACTGTTTTTT. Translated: CASSSGQRLANEKLFF.

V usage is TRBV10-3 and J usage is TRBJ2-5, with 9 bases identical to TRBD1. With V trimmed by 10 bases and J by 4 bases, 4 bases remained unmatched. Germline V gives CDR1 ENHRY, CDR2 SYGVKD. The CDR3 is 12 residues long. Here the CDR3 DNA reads TGTGCCACCCGACAGGGGGGAGAGACCCAGTACTTC. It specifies CATRQGGETQYF.

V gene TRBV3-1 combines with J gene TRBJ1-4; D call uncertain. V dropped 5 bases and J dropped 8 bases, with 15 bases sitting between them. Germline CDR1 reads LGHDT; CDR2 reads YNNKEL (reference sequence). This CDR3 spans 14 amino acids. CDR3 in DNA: TGTGCCAGCAGCTCGCAATTAGGGTCCGAAAAACTGTTTTTT. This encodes CASSSQLGSEKLFF.

The CDR3 DNA reads TGTGCCAGCAGCCAAGATCGCGGGGTAGGTGAAGCTTTCTTT. This translates into CASSQDRGVGEAFF. The chain combines TRBV4-2 with TRBJ1-1; no clear D. The CDR3 length is 14 residues. Germline CDR1 reads LGHNA; CDR2 reads YNFKEQ. With 0 bases removed from V and 7 bases from J, the gap between germline ends came to 12 bases.

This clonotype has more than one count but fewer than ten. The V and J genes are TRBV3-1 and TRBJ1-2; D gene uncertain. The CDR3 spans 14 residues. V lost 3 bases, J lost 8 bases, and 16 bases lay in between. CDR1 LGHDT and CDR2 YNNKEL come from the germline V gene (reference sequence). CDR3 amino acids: CASSQGGGGRGYTF. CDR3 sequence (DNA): TGTGCCAGCAGCCAGGGTGGCGGAGGTAGGGGCTACACCTTC.

CDR3 DNA: TGCGCCAGCAGCTTGCTGGCTAGCGGGAGAGGCGAGCAGTACTTC. Protein sequence: CASSLLASGRGEQYF. The gene calls are TRBV5-1 and TRBJ2-4, with 10 bases lining up with TRBD2. The J call may be mistaken, given a closer DNA end match to TRBJ2-7. Germline loops: CDR1 SGHRS, CDR2 YFSETQ. The length of the CDR3 is 15 residues.

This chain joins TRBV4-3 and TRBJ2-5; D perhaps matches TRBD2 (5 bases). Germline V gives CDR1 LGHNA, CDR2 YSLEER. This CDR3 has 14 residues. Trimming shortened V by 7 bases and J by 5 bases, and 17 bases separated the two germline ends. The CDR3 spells CASTLGYPGETQYF. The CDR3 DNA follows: TGCGCCAGCACCCTGGGTTACCCGGGGGAGACCCAGTACTTC.

The DNA of the CDR3 is TGTGCCTGGGAAGGGGGGTACTATGGCTACACCTTC. This gives the protein CAWEGGYYGYTF. The chain joins TRBV30 to TRBJ1-2; D is possibly TRBD1 (6 bases). The germline V and J ends were trimmed by 5 bases and 3 bases, with 10 bases remaining between them. The CDR3 contains 12 residues. CDR1 GTSNPN and CDR2 SVGIG come from the germline V gene (reference sequence).